Each of the 28 T cell receptor beta chains below was sequenced from the same sample in a study of blood T cells in healthy people across ages. Together with a sample-barcoded 5' primer, a J-beta primer mix was included in a second PCR lasting roughly 6 to 12 cycles. Via MiXCR, TCRdb re-called the 5' RACE reads, giving one row per CDR3 protein. The sample yields approximately 2,000,000 distinct CDR3 sequences, approximately 40% seen once. The sequencing sample was made of blood. These receptors came from a human donor in good health.

A word on this clonotype: At one end the junction does not follow the germline gene, possibly because of a read error. The chain employs TRBV6-6 and TRBJ2-5; D could derive from TRBD1 or TRBD2 (6 bases each). The last part of the DNA fits TRBJ2-7 better; the J call may be wrong. The length of the CDR3 is 15 residues. The germline V gene has CDR1 MNHNY and CDR2 SVGAGI (reference sequence). The CDR3 nucleotides read TGTACCAGCAGTTACTCGACCGGGGGCGCTTACGAGCAGTACTTC. It codes for CTSSYSTGGAYEQYF.

This clonotype was counted between two and nine times. The V gene is TRBV20-1, the J gene TRBJ2-1, with D perhaps matching TRBD1 (6 bases). V lost 6 bases and J lost 10, with 16 bases in between. The CDR3 is 12 residues long. Germline V gene sequence: CDR1 DFQATT, CDR2 SNEGSKA (reference sequence). CDR3 DNA: TGCAGTGCCTCATCACCCGGGACAGAGCAGTTCTTC. It codes for CSASSPGTEQFF.

The rearrangement joins TRBV10-3 to TRBJ1-5, with TRBD1 matching 7 bases. The CDR3 has 13 amino acids. Per the germline V gene, CDR1 is ENHRY and CDR2 is SYGVKD. Unmatched junction bases numbered 0, after V lost 2 bases and J lost 5 bases. This CDR3 reads CAISETGDQPQHF. Written as DNA, the CDR3 is TGTGCCATCAGTGAGACAGGGGATCAGCCCCAGCATTTT.

This chain uses TRBV7-6 with TRBJ1-1; 8 bases line up with TRBD1. CDR3 length equals 14 residues. V trimming: 1 base; J trimming: 6 bases; junction bases outside the gene matches: 4. Germline assignment: CDR1 SGHVS and CDR2 FNYEAQ. The CDR3 nucleotides read TGTGCCAGCAGCTTAGTACAGGGGGACTCTGAAGCTTTCTTT. Translation gives CASSLVQGDSEAFF.

V is TRBV6-5 and J is TRBJ2-7, with 8 positions matching TRBD1. Germline CDR1 reads MNHEY; CDR2 reads SVGAGI. Trimming at V came to 5 bases and at J to 2 bases, leaving 8 bases not matched to a gene. The CDR3 is made up of 15 amino acids. CDR3 protein: CASSPDRGRTYEQYF. The CDR3 DNA is TGTGCCAGCAGTCCTGACAGGGGTCGAACCTACGAGCAGTACTTC.

The J gene is TRBJ1-2, the V gene TRBV13; D is unclear. CDR3 length: 12 residues. The germline CDR1 and CDR2 sequences are PRHDT and FYEKMQ (reference sequence). Deletions cut 3 bases from V and 8 bases from J, with 10 bases between. The CDR3 protein is CASSLRERGYTF. The CDR3 region has the DNA TGTGCCAGCAGCTTGCGAGAGCGCGGCTACACCTTC.

This chain links TRBV20-1 with TRBJ1-6; D gene unclear. The CDR3 consists of 14 residues. V shed 6 bases and J shed 9 bases, with 18 bases lying between them. CDR1 and CDR2 (germline): DFQATT, SNEGSKA (reference sequence). DNA of the CDR3: TGCAGTGCGAGTACCGGGCAGGCGAGTTCACCCCTCCACTTT. It translates to CSASTGQASSPLHF.

This clonotype occurred a few times. A much larger clone lies one base from this, so it may be a read error. The V call is TRBV24-1, the J call TRBJ1-2; 7 bases match TRBD1. The CDR3 consists of 16 residues. From germline, CDR1 is KGHDR and CDR2 SFDVKD. Here the CDR3 DNA reads TGTGCCGCCAGTACCACAGGGGCCGCTCGAGGTCGTGGCTACACCTTC. Translated, it gives CAASTTGAARGRGYTF.

Only a few counts were recorded for this clonotype. The chain carries TRBV27 and TRBJ1-1; D unresolved. The CDR3 is made up of 17 amino acids. Trimming took off 7 bases at V and 1 base at J, with 22 bases between the two ends. Germline V CDR1 and CDR2: MNHEY, SMNVEV (reference sequence). CDR3 sequence reads: CASMGAFRRGPNTEAFF. The CDR3 DNA reads TGTGCCAGCATGGGCGCATTCAGACGAGGCCCGAACACTGAAGCTTTCTTT.

This chain links TRBV7-2 with TRBJ1-2, with TRBD1 matching over 11 bases. Losses at the gene ends were 5 bases for V and 8 bases for J; bases not matched to a gene: 16. There are 17 residues in the CDR3. Germline V gene data show CDR1 as SGHTA and CDR2 as FQGNSA. The CDR3 sequence: CASSTGTGGRILGGYTF. Written as DNA, the CDR3 is TGTGCCAGCAGCACCGGGACAGGGGGAAGAATATTGGGGGGCTACACCTTC.

This chain links TRBV6-2 or TRBV6-3 with TRBJ2-1, with 8 bases identical to TRBD1. The CDR3 extends over 15 amino acids. Per the germline V gene, CDR1 is MNHEY and CDR2 is SVGEGT. Unmatched junction bases numbered 9, after V lost 8 bases and J lost 3 bases. The CDR3 region has the DNA TGTGCCAGCTCAGACAGGGGTAGTGGCTACAATGAGCAGTTCTTC. Protein: CASSDRGSGYNEQFF.

This chain uses TRBV15 with TRBJ1-5; 11 nucleotides match TRBD1. Germline-derived CDR1 and CDR2 are LNHNV and YYDKDF (reference sequence). Trimming removed 3 bases from V and 6 bases from J; junction bases left unmatched: 7. This CDR3 region has 16 residues. CDR3 bases: TGTGCCACCAGCAGGGCCGCCGGACAGGGGGCTCAGCCCCAGCATTTT. Its protein product is CATSRAAGQGAQPQHF.

The chain employs TRBV7-2 and TRBJ1-4; 10 nucleotides align to TRBD1. CDR3 length: 15 residues. Germline V gene sequence: CDR1 SGHTA, CDR2 FQGNSA. The trim removed 6 bases at V and 7 bases at J, leaving 8 bases unmatched. CDR3 DNA sequence: TGTGCCAGCAGTCTAGAGGGGACAGGGGTTGAAAAACTGTTTTTT. Translating gives CASSLEGTGVEKLFF.

This clonotype has a handful of counts. CDR3 nucleotide sequence: TGTGCCAGCAGCTTAGTGGGAAGGGCCACTGAAGCTTTCTTT. It translates to CASSLVGRATEAFF. V gene TRBV7-2 combines with J gene TRBJ1-1; D remains unclear. This CDR3 has 14 residues. The V and J ends lost 1 base and 4 bases respectively, with 10 bases between them. Per germline, CDR1 SGHTA and CDR2 FQGNSA.

This clonotype was found a few times. J is TRBJ2-1 and V is TRBV28, with D possibly matching TRBD1 (6 bases). CDR1 and CDR2 (germline): MDHEN, SYDVKM. Trimming cost V 7 bases and J 0 bases, with 16 bases left between them. The CDR3 runs 16 residues. Written as DNA, the CDR3 is TGTGCCAGCACTACCGGGACACCGCTCTCCTACAATGAGCAGTTCTTC. Protein sequence: CASTTGTPLSYNEQFF.

This chain links TRBV20-1 with TRBJ2-5; TRBD2 matches 9 bases. The V gene's germline CDR1 is DFQATT and CDR2 SNEGSKA (reference sequence). This CDR3 contains 17 residues. V lost 0 bases and J lost 4; bases outside the gene matches: 12. CDR3 coding DNA: TGCAGTGCTAGAGAGATGTTAGGGCGGGGGGGAAGAGAGACCCAGTACTTC. Translating gives CSAREMLGRGGRETQYF.

This clonotype was seen only a few times. The chain joins TRBV5-1 to TRBJ2-7; no reliable D call. This CDR3 is 13 amino acids long. V lost 1 base and J lost 3, with 8 bases in between. Per germline, CDR1 SGHRS and CDR2 YFSETQ. The CDR3 coding sequence is TGCGCCAGCAGCTTGAGACCTAACTACGAGCAGTACTTC. Its translation: CASSLRPNYEQYF.

This clonotype was observed a handful of times. The J gene is TRBJ2-1, the V gene TRBV29-1, with 9 nucleotides matching TRBD1. The CDR3 sequence is 15 residues long. The germline CDR1 and CDR2 sequences are SQVTM and ANQGSEA. V lost 5 bases and J lost 7; bases outside the gene matches: 12. The CDR3 DNA follows: TGCAGCGTTTCACAGGGGGCGAGTTCGGATAATGAGCAGTTCTTC. Translated, it gives CSVSQGASSDNEQFF.

The chain employs TRBV29-1 and TRBJ2-1; the match to TRBD1 covers 8 bases. V trimming: 3 bases; J trimming: 7 bases; junction bases outside the gene matches: 11. CDR3 length: 15 amino acids. Germline V gene sequence: CDR1 SQVTM, CDR2 ANQGSEA. CDR3 region: CSVDPVQGARNEQFF. The DNA for the CDR3 is TGCAGCGTTGATCCTGTGCAGGGGGCTAGAAATGAGCAGTTCTTC.

The rearrangement joins TRBV9 to TRBJ2-1; maybe TRBD1 (6 bases). The CDR3 is 16 residues long. V was cut by 4 bases and J by 5 bases, with 19 bases left in between. The germline gives CDR1 SGDLS, CDR2 YYNGEE. CDR3 residues: CASSHRGQGNHNEQFF. The CDR3 nucleotides are TGTGCCAGCAGCCACCGGGGTCAGGGGAATCACAATGAGCAGTTCTTC.

This clonotype was observed a few times. This chain joins TRBV5-1 and TRBJ2-1; maybe TRBD2 (5 bases). Looked up from germline, CDR1 is SGHRS and CDR2 is YFSETQ. The length of the CDR3 is 15 residues. The V gene lost 2 bases and the J gene lost 8 bases, with 17 bases spanning the gap. The CDR3 DNA sequence: TGCGCCAGCAGCTTCCGAGGAGGCGATTACGATGAGCAGTTCTTC. Translating it yields CASSFRGGDYDEQFF.

The rearrangement joins TRBV12-3 or TRBV12-4 to TRBJ2-1; 9 nucleotides match TRBD1. Trimming at V came to 5 bases and at J to 5 bases, leaving 7 bases not matched to a gene. This CDR3 contains 15 residues. Written as DNA, the CDR3 is TGTGCCAGCAGTCCCCAAGGGACAGGGAACAATGAGCAGTTCTTC. Protein product: CASSPQGTGNNEQFF.

The rearrangement uses TRBV4-3 and TRBJ1-1; 10 bases fit TRBD1. The V gene's germline CDR1 is LGHNA and CDR2 YSLEER. The CDR3 loop spans 16 amino acids. With 3 bases clipped from V and 5 bases from J, the junction kept 9 bases outside the gene matches. CDR3 amino acids: CASSHPPGTGDTEAFF. The CDR3 DNA sequence: TGCGCCAGCAGCCATCCTCCCGGGACAGGGGATACTGAAGCTTTCTTT.

This clonotype was observed a handful of times. This sequence joins TRBV7-8 and TRBJ2-3; TRBD1 aligns across 7 bases. The germline CDR1 and CDR2 sequences are SGHVS and FQNEAQ. This CDR3 contains 15 residues. After removal of 5 bases from V and 10 bases from J, the junction contained 15 bases not matched to a gene. In DNA, the CDR3 is TGTGCCAGCAGCCTAGACCAACAGACAGGGAGTGCGCAGTATTTT. It is translated as CASSLDQQTGSAQYF.

This chain links TRBV7-3 with TRBJ2-1; 13 nucleotides line up with TRBD2. The CDR3 runs to 18 residues. Unmatched junction bases numbered 8, after V lost 4 bases and J lost 2 bases. Germline CDR1 is SGHTA and CDR2 is FQGTGA. This chain's CDR3 is CASSSPYGLAGAYNEQFF. The CDR3 DNA reads as TGTGCCAGCAGCTCCCCCTATGGACTAGCGGGGGCCTACAATGAGCAGTTCTTC.

V gene TRBV4-2 combines with J gene TRBJ2-1, with D perhaps assigned TRBD1 or TRBD2 (6 bases each). Between the trimmed V and J ends, which lost 4 bases and 9 bases, there was a span of 19 bases. The CDR3 is 15 amino acids. Per germline, CDR1 LGHNA and CDR2 YNFKEQ. The chain's CDR3 is CASSPIIGGRSEQFF. For the CDR3, the DNA is TGTGCCAGCAGCCCGATAATAGGGGGGAGAAGTGAGCAGTTCTTC.

This clonotype appeared a few times. This rearrangement joins TRBV24-1 to TRBJ1-5; 7 positions agree with TRBD1. The V gene end was trimmed by 6 bases and the J gene end by 4 bases; junction bases not matched to a gene: 5. This CDR3 spans 14 amino acids. Germline V gene sequence: CDR1 KGHDR, CDR2 SFDVKD. In nucleotides, the CDR3 is TGTGCCACCAGTAACCGGGACAGAAATCAGCCCCAGCATTTT. This translates into CATSNRDRNQPQHF.

This sequence joins TRBV7-6 and TRBJ2-1; tentatively, D is TRBD1 or TRBD2 (5 bases each). V was cut by 8 bases and J by 6 bases, with 17 bases left in between. CDR1 and CDR2 from the germline V gene are SGHVS and FNYEAQ. The CDR3 sequence is 14 residues long. CDR3 nucleotides: TGTGCCAGCGGTTTTAGTAGAGGGGCCAATGAGCAGTTCTTC. Its protein is CASGFSRGANEQFF.